These T cell receptor beta chains were read from a single sample in a study of vaccination effects on CD4 cells after COVID-19. These receptors' antigens are unknown. Sequencing was performed with immunoSEQ multiplex PCR; in TCRdb, only in-frame clones are kept and a portion is missing. The sample records 50,000 to 75,000 clones, roughly four fifths being singletons. This specimen consisted of CD4+ T cells from PBMCs cultured with HCoV-229E spike peptides, obtained before COVID-19 vaccination. The receptors come from a human donor who received a COVID-19 vaccine. The CDR3 runs from the conserved cysteine through the conserved F or W. The D gene is left open where the match is weak. Only part of the rows carry a size: once, few, many, or a class if the clone is expanded.

>TRBV7-2|NA|medium-sized|TRBJ2-3
CASSPDYLSTDTQYF
TGTGCCAGCAGCCCGGACTACCTAAGCACAGATACGCAGTATTTT
>TRBV5-4|NA|NA|TRBJ1-3
CASSLQSGNTIYF
TGTGCCAGCAGCTTGCAGTCTGGAAACACCATATATTTT
>TRBV7-2|TRBD1|NA|TRBJ1-2
CASSSTGDIGYTF
TGTGCCAGCAGCTCGACAGGGGATATTGGCTACACCTTC
>TRBV4-3|TRBD2|once|TRBJ2-5
CASSQRSGGPETQYF
TGCGCCAGCAGCCAACGTAGCGGGGGTCCAGAGACCCAGTACTTC
>TRBV18|NA|NA|TRBJ1-3
CASSPTGGLLSGNTIYF
TGTGCCAGCTCACCGACGGGAGGGCTGCTCTCTGGAAACACCATATATTTT
>TRBV18|TRBD1|NA|TRBJ2-5
CASSPDRGKGATQYF
TGTGCCAGCTCACCCGACAGGGGTAAAGGAGCGACCCAGTACTTC
>TRBV24-1|NA|NA|TRBJ1-2
CATGADYGYTF
TGTGCCACCGGGGCAGACTATGGCTACACCTTC
>TRBV27|TRBD2|NA|TRBJ2-1
CASFKRGGPVTYNEQFF
TGTGCCAGCTTTAAGCGGGGGGGCCCTGTGACCTACAATGAGCAGTTCTTC
>TRBV7-2|NA|once|TRBJ2-3
CASSLGVGGGFTDTQYF
TGTGCCAGCAGCTTAGGGGTAGGGGGGGGTTTCACAGATACGCAGTATTTT
>TRBV3-1/TRBV3-2|TRBD1|NA|TRBJ1-6
CASSQGQGNSPLHF
TGTGCCAGCAGCCAAGGACAGGGGAATTCACCCCTCCACTTT
>TRBV28|NA|NA|TRBJ1-5
CASTLHGNQPQHF
TGTGCCAGCACCCTCCATGGAAATCAGCCCCAGCATTTT
>TRBV15|NA|NA|TRBJ2-2
CATSREKGADTGELFF
TGTGCCACCAGCAGAGAGAAAGGGGCTGACACCGGGGAGCTGTTTTTT
>TRBV14|NA|NA|TRBJ1-6
CASSPIAGSPLHF
TGTGCCAGCAGCCCAATAGCGGGTTCACCCCTCCACTTT
>TRBV6-4|TRBD1|NA|TRBJ1-5
CASSEQGARQPQHF
TGTGCCAGCAGCGAACAGGGGGCTCGGCAGCCCCAGCATTTT
>TRBV28|NA|NA|TRBJ1-6
CASSSPVGVLFSPLHF
TGTGCCAGCAGTTCCCCGGTCGGAGTTCTATTTTCACCCCTCCACTTT
>TRBV9|NA|NA|TRBJ2-2
CASSVPSRPGELFF
TGTGCCAGCAGCGTCCCAAGTAGGCCCGGGGAGCTGTTTTTT
>TRBV6-5|TRBD1|NA|TRBJ1-2
CASSYSGGARYGYTF
TGTGCCAGCAGTTACTCAGGGGGCGCGAGATATGGCTACACCTTC
>TRBV18|NA|NA|TRBJ1-5
CASSPDSNQPQHF
TGTGCCAGCTCACCGGACAGCAATCAGCCCCAGCATTTT
>TRBV6-5|NA|few|TRBJ1-2
CASSYSSSWGIGGYTF
TGTGCCAGCAGTTACTCGAGTTCTTGGGGAATAGGGGGCTACACCTTC
>TRBV25-1|NA|NA|TRBJ1-4
CASSELTSARVEKLFF
TGTGCCAGCAGTGAATTGACCTCGGCAAGGGTTGAAAAACTGTTTTTT
>TRBV19|TRBD1|NA|TRBJ1-1
CASIRGETEAFF
TGTGCCAGTATCAGGGGGGAGACTGAAGCTTTCTTT
>TRBV6-1|TRBD1|NA|TRBJ2-3
CASSEVTGHTQYF
TGTGCCAGCAGTGAAGTGACAGGGCATACGCAGTATTTT